The rows below give T cell receptor beta chains drawn from one sample of a study of cytomegalovirus exposure and HLA in healthy donors. Sequenced by immunoSEQ multiplex PCR; TCRdb stores in-frame clones only, minus some. The sample lists around 100,000 clones; 60% to 80% were seen once. The sample was PBMCs. All receptors come from a man between 45 and 60 years old in good health and CMV-seropositive. Both conserved end residues are part of each CDR3. D genes are given only for firm matches. Clone sizes are given selectively: once, few, many, or a class where the clone is expanded.

. TRBJ2-1 . TRBV19 CASSIRGLGGSGPDPFFF TGTGCCAGTAGTATCAGGGGTTTGGGCGGGAGCGGCCCGGACCCCTTCTTCTTC
. TRBJ1-1 . TRBV2 CASSDTVNTEAFF TGTGCCAGCAGTGATACAGTTAACACTGAAGCTTTCTTT
TRBD2 TRBJ2-5 . TRBV11-2 CASSAREREETQYF TGTGCCAGCAGCGCCAGGGAGCGGGAGGAGACCCAGTACTTC
. TRBJ1-3 . TRBV6-5 CASSPPSGNTIYF TGTGCCAGCAGTCCTCCCTCTGGAAACACCATATATTTT
. TRBJ2-1 . TRBV27 CASSYNDNEQFF TGTGCCAGCAGTTACAATGACAATGAGCAGTTCTTC
. TRBJ1-1 . TRBV19 CASSRGYTEAFF TGTGCCAGTAGTCGGGGGTACACTGAAGCTTTCTTT
. TRBJ1-3 . TRBV11-2 CASSSPGDTIYF TGTGCCAGCAGCTCCCCCGGGGACACCATATATTTT
. TRBJ2-3 . TRBV7-8 CASSLALQGWTDTQYF TGTGCCAGCAGCTTAGCGCTACAGGGATGGACAGATACGCAGTATTTT
TRBD1 TRBJ1-3 . TRBV29-1 CSVQGAESGNTIYF TGCAGCGTCCAGGGGGCCGAGTCTGGAAACACCATATATTTT
TRBD2 TRBJ2-1 . TRBV9 CASRPPGLAANEQFF TGTGCCAGTAGACCGCCGGGACTAGCAGCGAATGAGCAGTTCTTC
TRBD1 TRBJ2-1 . TRBV7-3 CASSLTDREAYNEQFF TGTGCCAGCAGCTTAACGGACAGGGAAGCCTACAATGAGCAGTTCTTC
TRBD2 TRBJ2-5 . TRBV9 CASSGTSGTQETQYF TGTGCCAGCTCGGGGACTAGCGGAACCCAAGAGACCCAGTACTTC
. TRBJ2-7 . TRBV5-6 CASSLGTAIYEQYF TGTGCCAGCAGCTTGGGGACAGCTATCTACGAGCAGTACTTC
TRBD2 TRBJ2-7 . TRBV7-2 CASSLAERLSAGGYEQYF TGTGCCAGCAGCTTAGCCGAGAGGCTGTCAGCGGGGGGTTACGAGCAGTACTTC
TRBD2 TRBJ2-7 . TRBV11-1 CASSPWGGIAYEQYF TGTGCCAGCAGCCCCTGGGGAGGGATCGCCTACGAGCAGTACTTC
. TRBJ1-1 . TRBV4-1 CASSPPGVRTEAFF TGCGCCAGCAGCCCCCCAGGGGTAAGGACTGAAGCTTTCTTT
. TRBJ2-6 . TRBV15 CATSTHLSNSGANVLTF TGTGCCACCAGCACTCACCTGAGCAATTCTGGGGCCAACGTCCTGACTTTC
. TRBJ1-1 . TRBV6-6 CASVAGQVTEAFF TGTGCCAGCGTTGCGGGGCAGGTCACTGAAGCTTTCTTT
TRBD1 TRBJ1-4 . TRBV5-8 CASSLGDPGQGVEKLFF TGTGCCAGCAGTCTGGGGGACCCGGGACAGGGCGTCGAAAAACTGTTTTTT
TRBD1 TRBJ2-7 . TRBV4-1 CASSQALGGPKDEQYF TGCGCCAGCAGCCAAGCCCTAGGGGGCCCTAAAGACGAGCAGTACTTC
TRBD1 TRBJ2-3 . TRBV6-1 CASRTQGKSTDTQYF TGTGCCAGCAGAACACAGGGGAAAAGCACAGATACGCAGTATTTT
. TRBJ1-6 . TRBV20-1 CSAYQGPSPHF TGCAGTGCATATCAGGGCCCCAGTCCCCACTTT
TRBD1 TRBJ2-3 few TRBV12-5 CASGRTDTGADTQYF TGTGCTAGTGGCCGCACTGATACAGGGGCAGATACGCAGTATTTT
. TRBJ1-2 . TRBV5-1 CASSFTQTGNGYTF TGCGCCAGCAGCTTCACCCAAACCGGGAATGGCTACACCTTC
TRBD1 TRBJ2-3 . TRBV29-1 CSVDRGVRDTQYF TGCAGCGTCGACAGGGGAGTTCGAGATACGCAGTATTTT
. TRBJ1-6 . TRBV2 CASRADNSPLHF TGTGCCAGCAGGGCAGATAATTCACCCCTCCACTTT
. TRBJ2-1 . TRBV11-2 CASSQSGWGDNEQFF TGTGCCAGCAGCCAATCGGGGTGGGGGGACAATGAGCAGTTCTTC
. TRBJ1-2 . TRBV7-9 CASSSSGRGGYTF TGTGCCAGCAGCTCCTCAGGGCGCGGAGGCTACACCTTC
. TRBJ2-7 . TRBV15 CATSRSLGGMAGGRYEQYF TGTGCCACCAGCAGATCCTTAGGGGGGATGGCAGGGGGTAGATACGAGCAGTACTTC
TRBD2 TRBJ2-7 few TRBV4-1 CASSRGLAVSYEQYF TGCGCCAGCAGCCGGGGACTAGCGGTCTCCTACGAGCAGTACTTC
. TRBJ2-3 . TRBV5-1 CASSLEHSTDTQYF TGCGCCAGCAGCTTGGAACACAGCACAGATACGCAGTATTTT
. TRBJ1-5 . TRBV7-2 CASSLGASPQHF TGTGCCAGCAGCTTAGGGGCGTCTCCCCAGCATTTT
. TRBJ2-7 few TRBV9 CASSVGVSNEQYF TGTGCCAGCAGCGTAGGTGTGTCCAACGAGCAGTACTTC
. TRBJ1-3 . TRBV4-1 CASSQNDGTGNTIYF TGCGCCAGCAGCCAAAACGACGGGACTGGAAACACCATATATTTT
. TRBJ1-1 . TRBV5-1 CASSRSGGMNTEAFF TGCGCCAGCAGCCGCTCGGGGGGGATGAACACTGAAGCTTTCTTT
. TRBJ2-7 . TRBV5-1 CASSLEGQWGDEQYF TGCGCCAGCAGTTTAGAAGGGCAGTGGGGAGACGAGCAGTACTTC
TRBD1 TRBJ1-5 . TRBV2 CASSGQGFGQPQHF TGTGCCAGCAGTGGACAGGGGTTCGGCCAGCCCCAGCATTTT
TRBD2 TRBJ2-1 few TRBV6-1 CASSATSGGHHEQFF TGTGCCAGCAGTGCGACTAGCGGGGGGCACCATGAGCAGTTCTTC
TRBD1 TRBJ2-3 . TRBV18 CASSPGTGGRTDTQYF TGTGCCAGCTCACCAGGGACAGGGGGAAGGACAGATACGCAGTATTTT
TRBD2 TRBJ2-5 . TRBV6-1 CASSLTSGGAETQYF TGTGCCAGCAGCCTGACTAGCGGGGGGGCGGAGACCCAGTACTTC
TRBD1 TRBJ1-1 . TRBV7-2 CASSLRQGRAEAFF TGTGCCAGCAGCTTAAGACAGGGGCGAGCTGAAGCTTTCTTT
TRBD1 TRBJ1-5 . TRBV19 CASSRTGDQPQHF TGTGCCAGTAGTAGGACAGGGGATCAGCCCCAGCATTTT
. TRBJ2-7 . TRBV9 CASSSLTERIPYEQYF TGTGCCAGCAGCTCCCTGACAGAAAGGATTCCCTACGAGCAGTACTTC
TRBD1 TRBJ2-4 few TRBV28 CASRMVDRGYIQYF TGTGCCAGCAGGATGGTCGACAGGGGATACATTCAGTACTTC
. TRBJ2-7 . TRBV5-4 CASSLGPEGYEQYF TGTGCCAGCAGCCTCGGTCCTGAGGGCTACGAGCAGTACTTC
. TRBJ2-2 once TRBV10-3 CATFNPGTGELFF TGTGCCACCTTTAATCCGGGGACCGGGGAGCTGTTTTTT
. TRBJ2-3 . TRBV5-4 CASSLQEGWTDTQYF TGTGCCAGCAGCCTACAGGAGGGGTGGACAGATACGCAGTATTTT
TRBD1 TRBJ1-2 few TRBV4-1 CASSQDLTGGNYGYTF TGCGCCAGCAGCCAAGATCTAACAGGGGGTAACTATGGCTACACCTTC
. TRBJ2-3 . TRBV19 CASSLDSPSTDTQYF TGTGCCAGTAGTCTCGACTCCCCTAGCACAGATACGCAGTATTTT
TRBD2 TRBJ2-1 . TRBV27 CAISGGGSNEQFF TGTGCCATTAGCGGGGGGGGTTCCAATGAGCAGTTCTTC
TRBD1 TRBJ1-1 few TRBV5-1 CASSWGQTNTEAFF TGCGCCAGCAGCTGGGGACAGACGAACACTGAAGCTTTCTTT
. TRBJ1-2 . TRBV7-9 CASSLDSGLSPNYGYTF TGTGCCAGCAGCTTAGACTCAGGTCTCTCACCTAACTATGGCTACACCTTC
. TRBJ1-5 . TRBV9 CASSVGQAYQPQHF TGTGCCAGCAGCGTAGGACAGGCCTATCAGCCCCAGCATTTT
. TRBJ1-2 once TRBV28 CAGGAGSTPNYGYTF TGTGCCGGGGGCGCAGGGAGTACGCCTAACTATGGCTACACCTTC
. TRBJ1-5 few TRBV21-1 CASSHPGAGGVGNQPQHF TGTGCCAGCAGCCACCCAGGGGCAGGGGGCGTAGGCAATCAGCCCCAGCATTTT
TRBD1 TRBJ1-3 . TRBV19 CASSSAGTDSGNTIYF TGTGCCAGTAGTAGTGCGGGGACAGACTCTGGAAACACCATATATTTT